The subject of this entry is one TCR beta chain. Per the germline V gene, CDR1 is DFQATT and CDR2 is SNEGSKA (reference sequence). The CDR3 is made up of 14 amino acids. V trimming: 3 bases; J trimming: 5 bases; junction bases outside the gene matches: 8. This specimen comes from a study of blood T cell repertoires in COVID-19. Study overall: The origin of the acute and convalescent COVID-19 samples was the United States, Italy and Spain.

In the original analysis: By means of reference gene primer amplification, nucleated cell counts were estimated. Assay: immunoSEQ multiplex PCR; the TCRdb copy retains only in-frame clones and omits some. The V and J calls and the clone size are those of that table, but D and trimming were determined from the DNA. The sample includes 350,000 or so clones, about 86% of them seen just once. Sequenced sample: PBMCs or T cells enriched from blood (not recorded which). This clonotype originated in a woman between 40 and 55 years old with acute COVID-19. The chain couples TRBV20-1 to TRBJ2-5; 8 bases are a match to TRBD2. DNA of the CDR3: TGCAGTGCTAGTTGGGGACCGGGGGGGGAGACCCAGTACTTC. Amino acid sequence: CSASWGPGGETQYF.